These 7 T cell receptor beta chains were all obtained from the same sample, sequenced in a study of T cells in localized non-small cell lung cancer. Sequencing used immunoSEQ multiplex PCR; TCRdb keeps in-frame clones, though not all of them. The data hold 45,000 to 60,000 clones, with about four fifths observed a single time. The source material was peripheral blood, sampled before any cancer treatment. These receptor sequences come from a female donor aged 60 or older with stage II squamous cell lung carcinoma.

The chain carries TRBV7-2 and TRBJ2-7; D not certain. The CDR3 is made up of 12 amino acids. Trimming removed 5 bases at V and 6 bases at J, with 11 bases between. From germline, CDR1 is SGHTA and CDR2 FQGNSA. CDR3 coding DNA: TGTGCCAGCAGCCCTACGCTACGCGAGCAGTACTTC. Translation gives CASSPTLREQYF.

The chain joins TRBV7-8 to TRBJ2-5; D is undetermined. V was pared by 3 bases and J by 4 bases, with 15 bases between. There are 15 residues in the CDR3. The germline V gene encodes CDR1 SGHVS and CDR2 FQNEAQ. CDR3 nucleotide sequence: TGTGCCAGCAGCTTTAATCCAGTCCTAAGAGAGACCCAGTACTTC. Encoded protein: CASSFNPVLRETQYF.

CDR3 coding DNA: TGCGCCAGCAGCCAAGATCTAGACAGAATAAATTCACCCCTCCACTTT. It yields the protein CASSQDLDRINSPLHF. The gene calls are TRBV4-1 and TRBJ1-6, with D possibly being TRBD1 (5 bases). Germline V gene data show CDR1 as MGHRA and CDR2 as YSYEKL. CDR3 length: 16 residues. The V gene lost 0 bases and the J gene lost 7 bases, with 13 bases spanning the gap.

DNA of the CDR3: TGTGCCAGCACCACCGGGACAGGGCTTTCGGGTGGCTACACCTTC. It translates to CASTTGTGLSGGYTF. The rearrangement joins TRBV7-2 to TRBJ1-2; 9 bases fit TRBD1. The CDR3 consists of 15 residues. V lost 7 bases and J lost 7; bases outside the gene matches: 13. The germline CDR1 and CDR2 sequences are SGHTA and FQGNSA.

The rearrangement uses TRBV7-9 and TRBJ2-2; 12 bases match TRBD1. The CDR3 is 17 amino acids. CDR1 is SEHNR, CDR2 FQNEAQ, per germline (reference sequence). V shed 4 bases and J 4 bases; nucleotides not matched to a gene: 7. CDR3 sequence reads: CASSYTGTGGVTGELFF. The CDR3, as DNA: TGTGCCAGCAGCTACACCGGGACAGGGGGCGTCACCGGGGAGCTGTTTTTT.

The rearrangement links TRBV11-2 to TRBJ2-2; no clear D gene. Germline assignment: CDR1 SGHAT and CDR2 FQNNGV. Trimming shortened V by 2 bases and J by 3 bases, and 4 bases separated the two germline ends. This CDR3 spans 13 amino acids. The CDR3 bases are TGTGCCAGCAGCTTAACGGACACCGGGGAGCTGTTTTTT. Its protein product is CASSLTDTGELFF.

The chain has TRBV5-4 and TRBJ2-7, with D perhaps TRBD2 (5 bases). The germline V gene has CDR1 SGHNT and CDR2 YYREEE (reference sequence). The CDR3 covers 15 residues. V was clipped by 0 bases and J by 5 bases, with 15 bases between them. CDR3 loop: CASSLVRGGLNEQYF. As DNA, the CDR3 is TGTGCCAGCAGCTTGGTACGGGGTGGTTTGAACGAGCAGTACTTC.